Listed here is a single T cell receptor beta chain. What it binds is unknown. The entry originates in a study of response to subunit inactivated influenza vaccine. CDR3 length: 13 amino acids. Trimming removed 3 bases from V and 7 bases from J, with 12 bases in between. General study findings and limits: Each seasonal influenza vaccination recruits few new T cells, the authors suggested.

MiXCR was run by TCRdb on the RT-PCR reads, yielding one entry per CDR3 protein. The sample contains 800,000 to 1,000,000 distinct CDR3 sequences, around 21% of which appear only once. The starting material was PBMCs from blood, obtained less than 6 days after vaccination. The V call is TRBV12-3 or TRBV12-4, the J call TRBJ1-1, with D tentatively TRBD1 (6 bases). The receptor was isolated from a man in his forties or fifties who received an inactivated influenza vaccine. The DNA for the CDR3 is TGTGCCAGCAGTTTCCTTGAACAGGGTGAAGCTTTCTTT. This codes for CASSFLEQGEAFF.